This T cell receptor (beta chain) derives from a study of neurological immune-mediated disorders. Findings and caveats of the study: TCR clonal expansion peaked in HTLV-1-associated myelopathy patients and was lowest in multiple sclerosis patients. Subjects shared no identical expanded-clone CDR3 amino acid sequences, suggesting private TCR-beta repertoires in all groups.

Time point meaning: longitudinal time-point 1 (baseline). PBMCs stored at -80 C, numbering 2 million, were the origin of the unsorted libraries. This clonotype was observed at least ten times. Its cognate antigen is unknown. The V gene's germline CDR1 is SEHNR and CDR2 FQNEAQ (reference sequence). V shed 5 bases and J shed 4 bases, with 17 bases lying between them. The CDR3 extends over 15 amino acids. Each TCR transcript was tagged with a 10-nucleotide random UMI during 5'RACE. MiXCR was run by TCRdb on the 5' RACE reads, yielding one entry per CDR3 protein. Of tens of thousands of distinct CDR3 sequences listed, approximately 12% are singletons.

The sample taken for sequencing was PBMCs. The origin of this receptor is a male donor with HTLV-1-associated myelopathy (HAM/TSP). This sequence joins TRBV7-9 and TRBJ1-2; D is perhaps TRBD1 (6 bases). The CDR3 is CASSPPRDIPYGYTF. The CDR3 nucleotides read TGTGCCAGCAGCCCGCCACGGGACATACCCTATGGCTACACCTTC.